The T cell receptor (beta chain) described here comes from a study of CD8+CD57+ T cells in acquired aplastic anemia listed by TCRdb under 2018. Concerning the study at large: Extracted DNA from sorted CD4+ and CD8+ cells averaged approximately 3 ug, ranging from 0.2 to 27.4 ug. CD8+CD57+ expansion was defined as frequency above the mean frequency observed in healthy subjects. The research as a whole found: No significant difference in CD8+ Simpson's diversity was found between patients and healthy controls (P=0.060). Twenty-nine CD8+ CDR3 sequences were found in both patients and controls but appeared to be highly expressed in patients and within the immunodominant clones of the patients.

This clonotype was observed at least ten times. Its antigen is unknown. No base quality information exists; no much larger clone differs at one position. Flow cytometry had shown CD8+CD57+ cell expansion in the patients selected for sequencing. Every patient had a diagnosis of severe acquired aplastic anemia based on International Study of Aplastic Anemia and Agranulocytosis and Camitta criteria. Patients had received no therapy at the time of blood sampling. TCR repertoires of sorted CD4+ and CD8+ blood T cells from severe aplastic anemia patients and healthy subjects were deep-sequenced in the study. In the USA, patient enrollment took place under clinicaltrials.gov protocols 00001620, 01623167, 00001397, 00071045, 00081523 and 00961064. Ficoll-Paque density gradient centrifugation was used to isolate peripheral blood mononuclear cells. Before DNA was extracted, CD4+ and CD8+ T cells were sorted using either FACS or magnetic beads.

TCR beta VDJ combination and CDR3 sequence profiling used genomic DNA as the template. An Illumina HiSeq 2000 was the platform used for TCR repertoire sequencing. For the original study's pipeline: TRBV/TRBJ rearrangement plots, CDR3 size and DJ length profiles, and Simpson's diversity index were used to assess repertoires. The immunodominant clone was defined as the most abundant DNA sequence in deep sequencing data. CDR3 amino acid sequences were screened for sharing across subjects and compared with published repertoires and the VDJdb database. TCRdb reprocessed the public reads (quality trimming at Q25 with fastp, clone calling with MiXCR) and kept in-frame beta chains. Rows are unified per CDR3 protein, each entry keeping the most common DNA and genes. TCRdb, not the original authors, processed these V and J calls. Across this sample there are approximately 470,000 distinct CDR3 sequences, with over 25% seen only once. The top ten hold under 0.95% of the sample.

The sequence was obtained from a human donor with aplastic anemia. The sample consisted of sorted CD4+, CD8+, or CD8+CD57+ T cells (not recorded which) from PBMCs.

The DNA sequence follows: TGTGCCAGCAGCTTGTACAGCAGCTCCTATAATTCACCCCTCCACTTT. Translated, this gives CASSLYSSSYNSPLHF. In this chain, TRBV5-6 is recombined with TRBJ1-6; the D segment cannot be called with confidence. From its cysteine to its phenylalanine, the CDR3 spans 16 amino acids. The read is trimmed to its CDR3 DNA, 48 bases read in frame from base 1. The junction shows trimming of 1 base on V and 0 bases on J, plus 8 bases between the germline ends. Sequences SGHDT (CDR1) and YYEEEE (CDR2) are obtained from the germline V gene.